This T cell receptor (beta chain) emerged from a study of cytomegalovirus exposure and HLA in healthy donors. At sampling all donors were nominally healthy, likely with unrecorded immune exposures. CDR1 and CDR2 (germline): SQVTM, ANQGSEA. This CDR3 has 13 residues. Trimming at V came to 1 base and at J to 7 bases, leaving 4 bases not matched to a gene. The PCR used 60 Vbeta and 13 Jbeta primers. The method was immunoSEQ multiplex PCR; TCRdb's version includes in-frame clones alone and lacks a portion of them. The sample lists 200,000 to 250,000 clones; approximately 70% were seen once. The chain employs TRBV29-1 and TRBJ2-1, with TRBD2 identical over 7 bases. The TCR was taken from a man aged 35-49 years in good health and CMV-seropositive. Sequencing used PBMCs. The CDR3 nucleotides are TGCAGCGTTGAAGGGACTAGTGGTAATGAGCAGTTCTTC. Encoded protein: CSVEGTSGNEQFF.